This T cell receptor beta chain derives from a study of Graves' ophthalmopathy and Graves' hyperthyroidism. Amplification of TCR beta CDR3 regions used RNA transcripts. An initial RT-PCR round employing HTBI primers preceded a second-round multiplex PCR. TCRdb processed the multiplex PCR reads anew with MiXCR; each CDR3 protein has one entry. The sample includes some 380,000 distinct CDR3 sequences, 15% to 17% seen only once; the top ten take roughly 7%. V was clipped by 0 bases and J by 0 bases, with 6 bases between them. The CDR3 is 14 amino acids. Germline V CDR1 and CDR2: SGHRS, YFSETQ. This clonotype was counted ten times or more.

The chain carries TRBV5-1 and TRBJ1-1; the D is unclear. Sequencing was carried out using peripheral blood. The TCR originated in a woman aged 18-35 years with stable Graves' hyperthyroidism. The CDR3 loop is CASSLETMNTEAFF. The CDR3 region has the DNA TGCGCCAGCAGCTTGGAGACCATGAACACTGAAGCTTTCTTT.